The T cell receptor beta chain under discussion was sequenced for a study of kidney transplant recipient with SARS-CoV-2 infection. This clonotype was observed at least ten times. CDR1 KGHDR and CDR2 SFDVKD come from the germline V gene. The CDR3 loop spans 16 amino acids. The V and J ends lost 3 bases and 2 bases respectively, with 10 bases between them. Using its own MiXCR run on the reads, TCRdb lists one record per CDR3 protein. The table lists roughly 250,000 distinct CDR3 sequences, under 35% of them singletons. The chain joins TRBV24-1 to TRBJ2-6; either TRBD1 or TRBD2 may supply D (5 bases each). Specimen: a blood sample, collected at baseline and around day 110 from a kidney transplant recipient. This receptor was obtained from a male patient aged 25-45 years who had COVID-19 and was a kidney transplant recipient. Some T cells may have come from the graft donor. The CDR3 sequence is CATSDGGGPGANVLTF. As DNA, the CDR3 is TGTGCCACCAGTGATGGTGGGGGTCCTGGGGCCAACGTCCTGACTTTC.